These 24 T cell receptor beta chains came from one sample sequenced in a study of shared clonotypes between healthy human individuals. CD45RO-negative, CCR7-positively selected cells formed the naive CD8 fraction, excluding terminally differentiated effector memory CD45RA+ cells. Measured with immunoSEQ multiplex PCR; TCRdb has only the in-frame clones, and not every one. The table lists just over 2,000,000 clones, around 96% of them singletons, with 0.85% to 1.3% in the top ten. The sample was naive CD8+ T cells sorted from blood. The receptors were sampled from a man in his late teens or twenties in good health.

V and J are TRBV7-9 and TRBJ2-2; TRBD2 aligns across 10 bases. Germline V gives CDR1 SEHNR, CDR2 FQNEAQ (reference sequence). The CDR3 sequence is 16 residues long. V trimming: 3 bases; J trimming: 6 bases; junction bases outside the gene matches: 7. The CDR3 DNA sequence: TGTGCCAGCAGCTTGAGCCTAGCGGGAGAGGCCGGGGAGCTGTTTTTT. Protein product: CASSLSLAGEAGELFF.

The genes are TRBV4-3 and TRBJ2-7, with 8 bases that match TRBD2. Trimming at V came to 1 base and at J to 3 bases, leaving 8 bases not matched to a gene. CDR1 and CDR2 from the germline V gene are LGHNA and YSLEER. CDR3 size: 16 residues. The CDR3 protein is CASSQGLVAGRYEQYF. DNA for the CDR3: TGCGCCAGCAGCCAAGGGTTGGTAGCGGGACGCTACGAGCAGTACTTC.

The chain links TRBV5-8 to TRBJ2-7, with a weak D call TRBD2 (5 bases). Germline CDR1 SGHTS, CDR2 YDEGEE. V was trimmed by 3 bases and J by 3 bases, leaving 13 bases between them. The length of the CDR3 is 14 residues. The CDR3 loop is CASSSPGIDYEQYF. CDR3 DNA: TGTGCCAGCAGCTCACCGGGAATCGACTACGAGCAGTACTTC.

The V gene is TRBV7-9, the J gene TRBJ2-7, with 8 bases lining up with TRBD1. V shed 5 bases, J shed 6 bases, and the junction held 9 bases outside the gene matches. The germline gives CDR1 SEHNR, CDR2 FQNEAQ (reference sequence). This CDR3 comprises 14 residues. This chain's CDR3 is CASSPRDRLGEQYF. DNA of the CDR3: TGTGCCAGCAGCCCCCGGGACAGGTTAGGCGAGCAGTACTTC.

The CDR3 coding sequence is TGCGCCAGCAGCCAAGCATACCTAGCGGACGGTTGGAATGAGCAGTTCTTC. This gives the protein CASSQAYLADGWNEQFF. V usage is TRBV4-3 and J usage is TRBJ2-1; TRBD2 matches at 7 bases. V shed 1 base and J 7 bases; nucleotides not matched to a gene: 13. Looked up from germline, CDR1 is LGHNA and CDR2 is YSLEER. The CDR3 contains 17 residues.

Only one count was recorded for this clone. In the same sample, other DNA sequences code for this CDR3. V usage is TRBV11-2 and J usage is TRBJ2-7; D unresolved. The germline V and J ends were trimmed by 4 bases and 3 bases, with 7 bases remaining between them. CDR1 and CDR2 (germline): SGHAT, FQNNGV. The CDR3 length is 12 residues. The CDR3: CASSSLGYEQYF. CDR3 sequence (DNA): TGTGCCAGCAGCTCCCTTGGCTACGAGCAGTACTTC.

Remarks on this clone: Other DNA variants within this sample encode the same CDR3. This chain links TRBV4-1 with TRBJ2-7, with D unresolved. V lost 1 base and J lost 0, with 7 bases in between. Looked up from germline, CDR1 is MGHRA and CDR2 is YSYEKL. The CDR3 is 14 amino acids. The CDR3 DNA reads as TGCGCCAGCAGCCAAGTAACTGACTCCTACGAGCAGTACTTC. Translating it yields CASSQVTDSYEQYF.

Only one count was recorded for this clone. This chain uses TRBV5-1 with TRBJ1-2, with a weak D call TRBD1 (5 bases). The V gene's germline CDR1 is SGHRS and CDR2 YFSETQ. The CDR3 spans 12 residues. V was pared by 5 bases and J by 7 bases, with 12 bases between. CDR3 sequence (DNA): TGCGCCAGCAGTCCAGGGTCCAGTGGCTACACCTTC. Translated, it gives CASSPGSSGYTF.

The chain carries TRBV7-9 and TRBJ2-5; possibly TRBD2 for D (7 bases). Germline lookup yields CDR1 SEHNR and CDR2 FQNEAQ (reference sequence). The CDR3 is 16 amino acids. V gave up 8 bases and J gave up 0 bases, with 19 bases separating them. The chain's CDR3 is CASPPQGGGYQETQYF. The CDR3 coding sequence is TGTGCCAGCCCCCCACAGGGAGGGGGGTACCAAGAGACCCAGTACTTC.

This chain's CDR3 is CASSPGVDTQYF. CDR3 DNA: TGTGCCAGCAGTCCGGGAGTAGATACGCAGTATTTT. This chain connects TRBV28 to TRBJ2-3; TRBD2 might be the D (6 bases). Germline loops: CDR1 MDHEN, CDR2 SYDVKM. Trimming took off 5 bases at V and 5 bases at J, with 8 bases between the two ends. This CDR3 is 12 amino acids long. The whole variable domain, remainder taken from reference TRBV28 and TRBJ2-3, is DVKVTQSSRYLVKRTGEKVFLECVQDMDHENMFWYRQDPGLGLRLIYFSYDVKMKEKGDIPEGYSVSREKKERFSLILESASTNQTSMYLCASSPGVDTQYFGPGTRLTVL.

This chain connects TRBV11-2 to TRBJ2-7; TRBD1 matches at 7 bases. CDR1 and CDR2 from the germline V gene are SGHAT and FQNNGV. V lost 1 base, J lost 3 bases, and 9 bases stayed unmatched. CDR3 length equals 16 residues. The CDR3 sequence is CASSLVSGGDGYEQYF. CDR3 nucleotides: TGTGCCAGCAGCTTAGTTTCAGGGGGAGATGGCTACGAGCAGTACTTC.

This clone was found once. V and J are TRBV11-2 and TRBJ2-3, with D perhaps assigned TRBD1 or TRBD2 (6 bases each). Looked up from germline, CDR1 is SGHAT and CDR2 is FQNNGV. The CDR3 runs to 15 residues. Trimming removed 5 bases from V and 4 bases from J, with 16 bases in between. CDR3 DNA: TGTGCCAGCAGCCCATATGCCGGGGGCGCAGATACGCAGTATTTT. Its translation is CASSPYAGGADTQYF.

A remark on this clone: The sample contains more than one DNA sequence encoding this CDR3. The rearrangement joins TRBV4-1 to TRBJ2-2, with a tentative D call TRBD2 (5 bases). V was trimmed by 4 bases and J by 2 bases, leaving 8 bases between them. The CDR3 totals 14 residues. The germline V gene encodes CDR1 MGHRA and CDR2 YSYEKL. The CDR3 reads CASSLRLNTGELFF. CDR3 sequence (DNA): TGCGCCAGCAGCCTCCGACTAAACACCGGGGAGCTGTTTTTT.

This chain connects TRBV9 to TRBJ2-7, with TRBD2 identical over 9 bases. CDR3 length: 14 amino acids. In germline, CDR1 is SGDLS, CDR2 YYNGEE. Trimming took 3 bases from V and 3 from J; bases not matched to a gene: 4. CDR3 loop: CASSGAGGLYEQYF. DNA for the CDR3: TGTGCCAGCAGCGGAGCGGGAGGACTCTACGAGCAGTACTTC.

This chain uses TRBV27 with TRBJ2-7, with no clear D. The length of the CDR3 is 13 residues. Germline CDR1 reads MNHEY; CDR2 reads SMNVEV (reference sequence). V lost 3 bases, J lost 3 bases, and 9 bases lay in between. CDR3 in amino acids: CASSFQVDYEQYF. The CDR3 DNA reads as TGTGCCAGCAGTTTCCAGGTCGACTACGAGCAGTACTTC.

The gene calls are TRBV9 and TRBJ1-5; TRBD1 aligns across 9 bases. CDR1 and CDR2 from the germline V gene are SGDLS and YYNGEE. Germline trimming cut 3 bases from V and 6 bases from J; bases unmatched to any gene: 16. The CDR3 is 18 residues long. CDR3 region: CASSAGTGLGGDGQPQHF. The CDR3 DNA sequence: TGTGCCAGCAGCGCCGGGACAGGGTTAGGCGGCGACGGTCAGCCCCAGCATTTT.

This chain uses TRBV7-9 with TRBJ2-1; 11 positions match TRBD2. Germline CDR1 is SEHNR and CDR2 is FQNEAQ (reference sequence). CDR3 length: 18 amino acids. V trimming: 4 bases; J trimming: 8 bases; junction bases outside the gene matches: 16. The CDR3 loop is CASSSTTIAGGRFDEQFF. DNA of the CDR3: TGTGCCAGCAGCTCCACGACAATAGCGGGGGGGCGCTTCGATGAGCAGTTCTTC.

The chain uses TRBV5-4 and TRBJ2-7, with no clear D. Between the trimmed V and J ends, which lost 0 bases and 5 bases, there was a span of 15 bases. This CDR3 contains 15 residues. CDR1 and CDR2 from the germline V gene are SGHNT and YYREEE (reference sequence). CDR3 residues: CASSLAGASSDEQYF. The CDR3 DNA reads TGTGCCAGCAGCTTGGCCGGTGCTAGTTCAGACGAGCAGTACTTC.

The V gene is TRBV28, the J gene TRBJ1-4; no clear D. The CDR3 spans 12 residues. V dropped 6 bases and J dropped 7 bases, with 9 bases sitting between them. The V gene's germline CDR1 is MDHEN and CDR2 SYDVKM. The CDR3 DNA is TGTGCCAGCAGATCGGAAGCTGAAAAACTGTTTTTT. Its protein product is CASRSEAEKLFF.

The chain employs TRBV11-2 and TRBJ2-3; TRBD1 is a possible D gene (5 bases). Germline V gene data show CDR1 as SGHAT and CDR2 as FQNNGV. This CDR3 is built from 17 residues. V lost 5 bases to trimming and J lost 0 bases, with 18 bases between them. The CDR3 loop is CASSRLMDTSSTDTQYF. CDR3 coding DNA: TGTGCCAGCAGCCGTCTCATGGACACCTCTAGCACAGATACGCAGTATTTT.

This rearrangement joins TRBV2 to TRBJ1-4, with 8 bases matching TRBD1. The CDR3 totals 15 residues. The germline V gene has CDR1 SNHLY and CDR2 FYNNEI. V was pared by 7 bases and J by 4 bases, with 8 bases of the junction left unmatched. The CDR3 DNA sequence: TGTGCCAGCAAACAATCGACAGGGGTTAATGAAAAACTGTTTTTT. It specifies CASKQSTGVNEKLFF.

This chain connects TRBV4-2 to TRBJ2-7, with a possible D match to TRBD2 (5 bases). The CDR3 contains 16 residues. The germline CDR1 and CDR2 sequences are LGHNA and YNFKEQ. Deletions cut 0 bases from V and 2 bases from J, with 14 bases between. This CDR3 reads CASSQEIGGNPYEQYF. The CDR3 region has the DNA TGTGCCAGCAGCCAAGAGATTGGAGGAAACCCCTACGAGCAGTACTTC.

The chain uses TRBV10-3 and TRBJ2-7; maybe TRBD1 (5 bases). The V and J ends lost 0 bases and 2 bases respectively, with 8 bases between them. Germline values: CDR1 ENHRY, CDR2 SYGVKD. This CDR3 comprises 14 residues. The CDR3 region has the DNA TGTGCCATCAGTGAGTCAGCAGGGCCCTACGAGCAGTACTTC. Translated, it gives CAISESAGPYEQYF.

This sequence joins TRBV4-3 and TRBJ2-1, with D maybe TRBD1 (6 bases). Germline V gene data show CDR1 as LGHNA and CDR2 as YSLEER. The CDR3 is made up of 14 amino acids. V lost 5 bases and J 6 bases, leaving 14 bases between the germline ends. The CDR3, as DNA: TGCGCCAGCAGCTTGTCGGGGACAAGCAATGAGCAGTTCTTC. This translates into CASSLSGTSNEQFF.